Shown below are 9 T cell receptor beta chains from a single sample sequenced in a study of T cell responses to AZD1222 COVID-19 vaccine. Libraries were prepared by immunoSEQ multiplex PCR; TCRdb keeps only in-frame clonotypes and omits some of them. The sample yields nearly 110,000 clones, 87% seen once. This material consisted of peripheral blood, taken 28 days after the second AZD1222 dose. All receptors come from an adult who received the AZD1222 COVID-19 vaccine.

V gene TRBV9 combines with J gene TRBJ1-1, with D unresolved. This CDR3 spans 13 amino acids. Trimming stripped 4 bases from V and 4 bases from J, with 11 bases between. CDR1 is SGDLS and CDR2 is YYNGEE in the germline V gene. The CDR3: CASSPPSSTEAFF. CDR3 DNA sequence: TGTGCCAGCAGCCCCCCTAGTAGCACTGAAGCTTTCTTT.

This sequence joins TRBV27 and TRBJ1-1; D unresolved. Between the trimmed V and J ends, which lost 7 bases and 5 bases, there was a span of 17 bases. CDR3 length: 14 residues. Germline V gene data show CDR1 as MNHEY and CDR2 as SMNVEV (reference sequence). CDR3 DNA: TGTGCCAGCATGTTTTCCGCCGGGAGGACTGAAGCTTTCTTT. Protein sequence: CASMFSAGRTEAFF.

The genes are TRBV6-6 and TRBJ2-5; a weak D match, TRBD2 (6 bases). The germline CDR1 and CDR2 sequences are MNHNY and SVGAGI (reference sequence). V shed 0 bases and J shed 3 bases, with 8 bases lying between them. This CDR3 contains 14 residues. For the CDR3, the DNA is TGTGCCAGCAGTTACTCGACTAGAGAAGAGACCCAGTACTTC. This translates into CASSYSTREETQYF.

This clone was observed a single time. CDR3 region: CVRSPGQGGSGNQPQHF. For the CDR3, the DNA is TGTGTCAGAAGCCCGGGACAGGGAGGGAGTGGCAATCAGCCCCAGCATTTT. The chain has TRBV7-5 and TRBJ1-5; the D call of TRBD1 is as the table states it, not checked on the DNA. TRBV7-5 is recorded as a pseudogene. The CDR3 consists of 17 residues.

This chain links TRBV7-2 with TRBJ2-1; 7 bases fit TRBD2. With V trimmed by 2 bases and J by 10 bases, 11 bases remained unmatched. CDR1 SGHTA and CDR2 FQGNSA come from the germline V gene. The CDR3 is made up of 15 amino acids. CDR3 DNA: TGTGCCAGCAGCTTATCCGCGGGGGACCACAGGGAGCAGTTCTTC. Amino acid sequence: CASSLSAGDHREQFF.

The chain employs TRBV12-3 or TRBV12-4 and TRBJ2-3, with 7 bases that match TRBD1. J was trimmed by 8 bases and V by 4 bases; bases with no gene match: 3. CDR3 length: 12 amino acids. CDR3 in DNA: TGTGCCAGCAGTTCACAGGGGCCTACGCAGTATTTT. The encoded protein is CASSSQGPTQYF.

V gene TRBV7-2 combines with J gene TRBJ2-2, with D hard to call. This CDR3 spans 13 amino acids. The germline V and J ends were trimmed by 5 bases and 3 bases, with 7 bases remaining between them. The germline V gene encodes CDR1 SGHTA and CDR2 FQGNSA. CDR3 loop: CASSRSYTGELFF. The CDR3 nucleotides read TGTGCCAGCAGCCGAAGTTACACCGGGGAGCTGTTTTTT.

This clone came up once. This chain links TRBV3-1 (or the pseudogene TRBV3-2) with TRBJ1-1; D remains ambiguous. The CDR3 length is 14 residues. Trimming removed 0 bases from V and 0 bases from J, with 5 bases in between. Per the germline V gene, CDR1 is LGHDT and CDR2 is YNNKEL (reference sequence). The CDR3 is CASSQEILNTEAFF. CDR3 in DNA: TGTGCCAGCAGCCAAGAGATACTGAACACTGAAGCTTTCTTT.

This chain links TRBV12-3 or TRBV12-4 with TRBJ1-1; D not resolved. Trimming took off 4 bases at V and 7 bases at J, with 13 bases between the two ends. This CDR3 is built from 13 residues. CDR3 sequence reads: CASSSGRFREAFF. DNA for the CDR3: TGTGCCAGCAGTTCAGGACGCTTCCGTGAAGCTTTCTTT.